The subject of this entry is one T cell receptor (beta chain). Its cognate antigen is unknown. This sample stems from a study of shared clonotypes between healthy human individuals. Study-wide findings and caveats: In this cohort, only blood was sampled, and tissue repertoires likely differ.

Method: immunoSEQ multiplex PCR; TCRdb's copy keeps in-frame clones and lacks some. Among over 2 million clones listed, roughly 95% were seen once. The length of the CDR3 is 16 residues. Germline loops: CDR1 WSHSY, CDR2 SAAADI. J was trimmed by 9 bases and V by 8 bases; bases with no gene match: 16. The V call is TRBV10-2, the J call TRBJ2-1; 10 bases fit TRBD2. The receptor's source is a man aged 18-30 years in good health. The sample was naive CD4+ T cells sorted from blood. Subset reported: CD45RA+ positively selected. The CDR3 DNA reads as TGCGCCAGCGGGGATCAAGGTCGGACTAGCGGCTTTGAGCAGTTCTTC. Its protein is CASGDQGRTSGFEQFF.